The present TCR beta chain was sequenced within a study of tumor-infiltrating lymphocytes in primary liver carcinoma. General study findings and limits: Tumors carried a top-250-clone fraction significantly exceeding that of blood (p = 0.039).

Co-extraction of RNA and DNA was performed on roughly 17-32 mg of unsorted bulk tissue. Every one of the tumor samples had a viable tumor cell content above 80%. Notes on this clonotype: Its antigen is still unknown. One junction end does not reproduce the germline sequence, and a read error may be involved.

In germline, CDR1 is LGHNA, CDR2 YNFKEQ. The CDR3 totals 18 residues. With a constant-region primer, TCR beta cDNA was made from about 0.55 ug of total RNA. Three-round nested multiplex PCR performed with slightly modified ARM-PCR produced the TCR beta libraries. PCR rounds one and two used TRBV1-TRBV30 forward primers with a C-beta reverse primer for about 9 cycles each. TCRdb re-called the multiplex PCR reads through MiXCR, storing one row per CDR3 protein. The sample lists tens of thousands of distinct CDR3 sequences; 70% to 80% were seen once. The chain recombines TRBV4-2 with TRBJ2-7; D unclear. The clonotype comes from a man aged 35 to 55 with primary liver carcinoma and hepatitis B virus infection. Sequenced sample: liver tumor tissue from sampling region 3. Subset noted: tumor region T3, left-lateral pole. The CDR3: CASSHEQSVAIHYYEQYF. CDR3 DNA: TGTGCCAGTAGCCATGAACAGTCAGTAGCCATCCACTACTACGAGCAGTACTTC.